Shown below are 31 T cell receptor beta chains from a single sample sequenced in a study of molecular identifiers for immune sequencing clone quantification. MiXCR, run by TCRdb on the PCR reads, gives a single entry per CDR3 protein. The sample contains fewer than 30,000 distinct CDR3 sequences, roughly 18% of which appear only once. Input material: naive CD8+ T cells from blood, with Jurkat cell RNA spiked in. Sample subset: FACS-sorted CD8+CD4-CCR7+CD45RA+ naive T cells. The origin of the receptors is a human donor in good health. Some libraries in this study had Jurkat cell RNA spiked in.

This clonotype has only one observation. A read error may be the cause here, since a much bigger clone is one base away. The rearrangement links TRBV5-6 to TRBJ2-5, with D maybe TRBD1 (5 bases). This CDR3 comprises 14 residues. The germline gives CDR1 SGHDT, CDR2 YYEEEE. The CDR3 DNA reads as TGTGCCAGCGGCTTGGACAAGACCGTTGAGACCCAGTACTTC. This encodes CASGLDKTVETQYF.

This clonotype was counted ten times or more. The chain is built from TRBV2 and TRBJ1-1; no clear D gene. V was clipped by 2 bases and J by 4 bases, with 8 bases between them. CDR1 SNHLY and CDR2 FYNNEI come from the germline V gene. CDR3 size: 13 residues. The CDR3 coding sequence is TGTGCCAGCAGTGAAAATTCTCGCACTGAAGCTTTCTTT. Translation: CASSENSRTEAFF.

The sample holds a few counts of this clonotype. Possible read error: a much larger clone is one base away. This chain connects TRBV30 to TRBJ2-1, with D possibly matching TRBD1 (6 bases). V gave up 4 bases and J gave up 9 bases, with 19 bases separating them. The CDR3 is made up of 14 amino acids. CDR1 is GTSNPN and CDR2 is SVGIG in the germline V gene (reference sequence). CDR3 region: CAWKEQGKPFEQFF. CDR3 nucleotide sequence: TGTGCCTGGAAGGAACAGGGCAAACCATTTGAGCAGTTCTTC.

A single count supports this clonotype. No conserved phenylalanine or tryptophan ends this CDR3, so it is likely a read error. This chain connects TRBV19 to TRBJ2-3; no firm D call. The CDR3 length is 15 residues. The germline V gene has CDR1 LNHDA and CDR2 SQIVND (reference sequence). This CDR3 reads CASSNSFGLTDTQYL. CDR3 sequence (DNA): TGCGCCAGTAGCAACTCATTTGGGCTCACAGATACGCAGTATCTT.

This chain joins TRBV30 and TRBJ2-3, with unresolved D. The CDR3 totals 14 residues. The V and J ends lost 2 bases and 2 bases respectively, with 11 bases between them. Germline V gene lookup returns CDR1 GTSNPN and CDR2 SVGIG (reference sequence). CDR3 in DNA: TGTGCCTGGAGTTTGGTTTCGACCACAGATACGCAGTATTTT. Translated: CAWSLVSTTDTQYF.

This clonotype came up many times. The CDR3 bases are TGCAGTGCTACCCCTAGGTTCCTACCCTATCAGCCCCAGCATTTT. Protein: CSATPRFLPYQPQHF. The J gene is TRBJ1-5, the V gene TRBV20-1; no clear D gene. CDR3 length equals 15 residues. The germline V gene encodes CDR1 DFQATT and CDR2 SNEGSKA (reference sequence). Trimming took 4 bases from V and 5 from J, leaving 18 bases between them.

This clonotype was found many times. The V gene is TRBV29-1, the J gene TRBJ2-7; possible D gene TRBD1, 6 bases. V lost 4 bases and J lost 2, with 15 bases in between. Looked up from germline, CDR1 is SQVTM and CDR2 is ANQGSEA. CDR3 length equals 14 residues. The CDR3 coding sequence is TGCAGCGTTGTCCCGGACAGTGGGGCCTACGAGCAGTACTTC. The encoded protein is CSVVPDSGAYEQYF.

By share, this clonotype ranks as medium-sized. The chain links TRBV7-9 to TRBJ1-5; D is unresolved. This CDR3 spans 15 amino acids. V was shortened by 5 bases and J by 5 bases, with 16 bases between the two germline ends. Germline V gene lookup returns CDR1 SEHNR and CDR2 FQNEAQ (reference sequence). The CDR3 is CASSQDGSVHQPQHF. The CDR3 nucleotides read TGTGCCAGCAGCCAAGACGGTTCGGTTCATCAGCCCCAGCATTTT.

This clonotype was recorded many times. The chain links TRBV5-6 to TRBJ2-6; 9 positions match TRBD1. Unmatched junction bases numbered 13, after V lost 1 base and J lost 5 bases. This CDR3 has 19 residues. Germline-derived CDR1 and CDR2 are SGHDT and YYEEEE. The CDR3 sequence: CASSLSAGTGLIWANVLTF. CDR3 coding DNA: TGTGCCAGCAGCTTGAGCGCGGGGACAGGGTTGATCTGGGCCAACGTCCTGACTTTC. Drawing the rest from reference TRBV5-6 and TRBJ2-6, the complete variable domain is DAGVTQSPTHLIKTRGQQVTLRCSPKSGHDTVSWYQQALGQGPQFIFQYYEEEERQRGNFPDRFSGHQFPNYSSELNVNALLLGDSALYLCASSLSAGTGLIWANVLTFGAGSRLTVL.

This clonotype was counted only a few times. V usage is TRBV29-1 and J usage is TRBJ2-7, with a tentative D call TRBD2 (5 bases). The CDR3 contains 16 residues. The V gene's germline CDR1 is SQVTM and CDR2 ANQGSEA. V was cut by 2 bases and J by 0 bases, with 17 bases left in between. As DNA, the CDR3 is TGCAGCGTTGAATTTACCGGCACGGACTCCTCCTACGAGCAGTACTTC. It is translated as CSVEFTGTDSSYEQYF.

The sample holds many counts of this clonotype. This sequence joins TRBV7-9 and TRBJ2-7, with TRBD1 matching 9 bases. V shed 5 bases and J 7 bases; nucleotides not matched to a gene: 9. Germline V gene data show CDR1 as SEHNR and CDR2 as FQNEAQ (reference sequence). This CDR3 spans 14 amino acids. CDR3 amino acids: CASSPQGTGQEQYF. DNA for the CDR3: TGTGCCAGCAGCCCGCAAGGGACAGGGCAAGAGCAGTACTTC. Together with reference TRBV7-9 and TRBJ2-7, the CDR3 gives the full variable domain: DTGVSQNPRHKITKRGQNVTFRCDPISEHNRLYWYRQTLGQGPEFLTYFQNEAQLEKSRLLSDRFSAERPKGSFSTLEIQRTEQGDSAMYLCASSPQGTGQEQYFGPGTRLTVT.

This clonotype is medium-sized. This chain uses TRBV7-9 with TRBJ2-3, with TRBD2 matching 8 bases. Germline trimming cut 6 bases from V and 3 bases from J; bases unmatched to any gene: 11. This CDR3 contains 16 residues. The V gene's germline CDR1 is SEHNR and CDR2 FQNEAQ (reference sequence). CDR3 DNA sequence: TGTGCCAGCAGTCAACGTCTGCGGGAGGCTACAGATACGCAGTATTTT. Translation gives CASSQRLREATDTQYF.

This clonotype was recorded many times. The CDR3 sequence is CASSSGNSPLHF. As DNA, the CDR3 is TGTGCCAGCAGTTCTGGGAATTCACCCCTCCACTTT. V and J are TRBV27 and TRBJ1-6, with D uncertain. The CDR3 sequence is 12 residues long. CDR1 and CDR2 from the germline V gene are MNHEY and SMNVEV (reference sequence). Between the trimmed V and J ends, which lost 4 bases and 7 bases, there was a span of 5 bases.

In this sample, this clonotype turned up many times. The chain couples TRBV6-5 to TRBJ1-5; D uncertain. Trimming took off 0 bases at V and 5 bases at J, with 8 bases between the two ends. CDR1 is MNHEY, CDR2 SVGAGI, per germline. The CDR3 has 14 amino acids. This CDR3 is CASSYSSGDQPQHF. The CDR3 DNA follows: TGTGCCAGCAGTTACTCGTCGGGAGATCAGCCCCAGCATTTT.

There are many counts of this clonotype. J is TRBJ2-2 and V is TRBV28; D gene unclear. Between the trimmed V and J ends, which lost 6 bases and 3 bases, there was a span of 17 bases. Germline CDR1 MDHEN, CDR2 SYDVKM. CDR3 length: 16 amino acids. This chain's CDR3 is CASRTNGPPHTGELFF. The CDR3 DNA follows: TGTGCCAGCAGGACCAACGGGCCGCCCCACACCGGGGAGCTGTTTTTT.

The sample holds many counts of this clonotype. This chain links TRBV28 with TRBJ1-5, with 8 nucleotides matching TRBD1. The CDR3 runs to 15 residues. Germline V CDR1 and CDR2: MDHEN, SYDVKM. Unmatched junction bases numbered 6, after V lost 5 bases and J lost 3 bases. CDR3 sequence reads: CASSQRTGNNQPQHF. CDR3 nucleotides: TGTGCCAGCAGTCAAAGGACAGGGAACAATCAGCCCCAGCATTTT. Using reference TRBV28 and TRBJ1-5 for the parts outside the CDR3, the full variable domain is DVKVTQSSRYLVKRTGEKVFLECVQDMDHENMFWYRQDPGLGLRLIYFSYDVKMKEKGDIPEGYSVSREKKERFSLILESASTNQTSMYLCASSQRTGNNQPQHFGDGTRLSIL.

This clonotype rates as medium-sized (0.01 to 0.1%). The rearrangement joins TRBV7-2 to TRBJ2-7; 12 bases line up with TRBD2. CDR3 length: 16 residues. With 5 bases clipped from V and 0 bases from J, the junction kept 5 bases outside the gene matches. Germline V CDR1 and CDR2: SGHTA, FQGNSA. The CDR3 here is CASSPRLAGVSYEQYF. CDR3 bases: TGTGCCAGCAGCCCGAGACTAGCGGGGGTCTCCTACGAGCAGTACTTC. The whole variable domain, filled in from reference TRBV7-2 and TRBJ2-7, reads GAGVSQSPSNKVTEKGKDVELRCDPISGHTALYWYRQSLGQGLEFLIYFQGNSAPDKSGLPSDRFSAERTGGSVSTLTIQRTQQEDSAVYLCASSPRLAGVSYEQYFGPGTRLTVT.

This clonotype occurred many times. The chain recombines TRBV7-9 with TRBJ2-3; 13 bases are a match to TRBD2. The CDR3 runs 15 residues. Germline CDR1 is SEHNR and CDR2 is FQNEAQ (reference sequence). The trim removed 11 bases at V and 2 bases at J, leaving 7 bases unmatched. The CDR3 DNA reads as TGTGCCGGAGGGACTAGCGGGGAATACACAGATACGCAGTATTTT. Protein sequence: CAGGTSGEYTDTQYF.

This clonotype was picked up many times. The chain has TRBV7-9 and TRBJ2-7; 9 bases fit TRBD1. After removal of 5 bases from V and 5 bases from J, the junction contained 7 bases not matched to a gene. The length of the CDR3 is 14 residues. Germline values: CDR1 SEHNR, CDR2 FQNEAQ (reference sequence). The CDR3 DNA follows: TGTGCCAGCAGCCGCCCGGGACAGGGACACGAGCAGTACTTC. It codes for CASSRPGQGHEQYF.

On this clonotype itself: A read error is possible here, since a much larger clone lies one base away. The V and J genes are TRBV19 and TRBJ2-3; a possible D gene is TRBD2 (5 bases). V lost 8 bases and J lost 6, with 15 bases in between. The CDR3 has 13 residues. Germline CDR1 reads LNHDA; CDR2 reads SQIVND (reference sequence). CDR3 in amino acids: CASSSDGVDTQYF. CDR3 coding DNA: TGTGCCAGTTCCTCTGACGGGGTTGATACGCAGTATTTT. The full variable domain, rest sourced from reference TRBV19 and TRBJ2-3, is DGGITQSPKYLFRKEGQNVTLSCEQNLNHDAMYWYRQDPGQGLRLIYYSQIVNDFQKGDIAEGYSVSREKKESFPLTVTSAQKNPTAFYLCASSSDGVDTQYFGPGTRLTVL.

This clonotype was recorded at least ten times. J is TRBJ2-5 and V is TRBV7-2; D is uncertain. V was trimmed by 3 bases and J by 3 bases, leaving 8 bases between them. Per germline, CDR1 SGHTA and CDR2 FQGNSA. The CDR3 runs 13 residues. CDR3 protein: CASSLWSEETQYF. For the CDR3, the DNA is TGTGCCAGCAGCTTGTGGTCAGAAGAGACCCAGTACTTC.

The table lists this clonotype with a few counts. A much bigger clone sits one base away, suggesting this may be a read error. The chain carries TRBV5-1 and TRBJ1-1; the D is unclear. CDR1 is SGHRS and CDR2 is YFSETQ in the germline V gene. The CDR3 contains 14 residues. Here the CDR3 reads CASSLDSMNTKAFF. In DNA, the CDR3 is TGCGCCAGCAGCTTGGACAGTATGAACACTAAAGCTTTCTTT.

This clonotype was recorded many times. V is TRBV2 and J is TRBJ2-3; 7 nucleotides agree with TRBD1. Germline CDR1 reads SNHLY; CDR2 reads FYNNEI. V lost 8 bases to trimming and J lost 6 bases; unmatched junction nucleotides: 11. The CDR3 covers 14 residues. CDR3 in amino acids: CASLRDSVWDTQYF. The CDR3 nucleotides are TGTGCCAGCTTAAGGGACAGTGTCTGGGATACGCAGTATTTT.

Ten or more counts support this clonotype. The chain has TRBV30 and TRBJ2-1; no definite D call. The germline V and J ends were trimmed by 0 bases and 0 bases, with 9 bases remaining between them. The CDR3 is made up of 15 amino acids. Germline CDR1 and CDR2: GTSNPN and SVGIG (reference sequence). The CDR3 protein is CAWSVMESSYNEQFF. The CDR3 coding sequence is TGTGCCTGGAGTGTAATGGAGAGCTCCTACAATGAGCAGTTCTTC.

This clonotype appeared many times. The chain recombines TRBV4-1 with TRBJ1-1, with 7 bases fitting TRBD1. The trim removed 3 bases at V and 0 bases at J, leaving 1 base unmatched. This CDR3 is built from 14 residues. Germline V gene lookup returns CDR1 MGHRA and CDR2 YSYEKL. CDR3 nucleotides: TGCGCCAGCAGCCAGGGGACAGTGAACACTGAAGCTTTCTTT. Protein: CASSQGTVNTEAFF.

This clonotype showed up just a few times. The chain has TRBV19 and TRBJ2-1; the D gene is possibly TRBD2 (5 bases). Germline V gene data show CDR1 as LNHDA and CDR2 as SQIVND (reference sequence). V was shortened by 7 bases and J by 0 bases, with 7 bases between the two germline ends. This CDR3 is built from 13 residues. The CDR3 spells CASMGSSYNEQFF. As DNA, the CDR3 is TGTGCCAGTATGGGGAGCTCCTACAATGAGCAGTTCTTC.

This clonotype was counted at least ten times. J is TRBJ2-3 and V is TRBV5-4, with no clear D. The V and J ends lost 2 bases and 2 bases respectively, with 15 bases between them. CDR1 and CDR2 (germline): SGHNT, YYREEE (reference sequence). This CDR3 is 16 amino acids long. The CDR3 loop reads CASSFGPEAYTDTQYF. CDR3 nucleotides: TGTGCCAGCAGCTTTGGCCCTGAGGCCTACACAGATACGCAGTATTTT.

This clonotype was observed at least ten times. CDR3 sequence: CASSLRMSAPPYNEQFF. The CDR3 coding sequence is TGTGCCAGCAGTTTACGAATGTCAGCCCCACCCTACAATGAGCAGTTCTTC. The rearrangement joins TRBV28 to TRBJ2-1; D remains ambiguous. The V gene lost 2 bases and the J gene lost 2 bases, with 16 bases spanning the gap. This CDR3 comprises 17 residues. Germline V gene lookup returns CDR1 MDHEN and CDR2 SYDVKM.

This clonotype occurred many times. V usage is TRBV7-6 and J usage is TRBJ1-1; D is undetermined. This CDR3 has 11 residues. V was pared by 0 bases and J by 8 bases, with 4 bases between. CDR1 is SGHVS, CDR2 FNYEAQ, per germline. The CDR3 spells CASSLAGEAFF. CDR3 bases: TGTGCCAGCAGCTTAGCGGGGGAAGCTTTCTTT.

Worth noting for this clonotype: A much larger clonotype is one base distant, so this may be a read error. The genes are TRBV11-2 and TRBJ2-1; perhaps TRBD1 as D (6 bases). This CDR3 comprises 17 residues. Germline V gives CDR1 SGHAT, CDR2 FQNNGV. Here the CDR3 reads CASSLVAGETPYNEQSF. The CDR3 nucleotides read TGTGCCAGCAGCTTAGTTGCAGGGGAAACACCCTACAATGAGCAGTCCTTC.

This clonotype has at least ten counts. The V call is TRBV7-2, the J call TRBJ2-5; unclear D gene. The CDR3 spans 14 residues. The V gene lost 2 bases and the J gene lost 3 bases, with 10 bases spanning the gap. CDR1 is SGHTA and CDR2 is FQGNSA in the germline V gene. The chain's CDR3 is CASSLNTEEETQYF. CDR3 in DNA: TGTGCCAGCAGCTTAAATACAGAGGAAGAGACCCAGTACTTC.